This T cell receptor beta chain was identified in a study of blood T cell repertoires in COVID-19. Across the study: In each case, the material was cDNA or gDNA derived from T cells, B-cell-depleted T cells, or PBMCs.

The V gene lost 5 bases and the J gene lost 8 bases, with 16 bases spanning the gap. The CDR3 length is 15 residues. Germline lookup yields CDR1 SGHAT and CDR2 FQNNGV. Sequencing used immunoSEQ multiplex PCR; TCRdb keeps in-frame clones, though not all of them. The sample includes some 100,000 clones, roughly 80% of them seen just once. The sequencing input was peripheral blood. The chain combines TRBV11-2 with TRBJ1-6; D possibly corresponds to TRBD1 (6 bases). The TCR comes from a man between 60 and 75 years old with acute or convalescent COVID-19. CDR3 nucleotide sequence: TGTGCCAGCAGCCCTCCAACAGGGTCCTATTCACCCCTCCACTTT. Translation: CASSPPTGSYSPLHF.